This T cell receptor (beta chain) was captured by sequencing in a study of control samples from healthy donors and cancer patients. TCRdb's copy holds only in-frame clones and misses some; the assay was immunoSEQ multiplex PCR. Of roughly 50,000 clones in the sample, about 92% were seen once. V lost 4 bases to trimming and J lost 7 bases; unmatched junction nucleotides: 10. The germline V gene encodes CDR1 SGHTA and CDR2 FQGNSA. The CDR3 is 16 amino acids. The gene calls are TRBV7-2 and TRBJ2-1; 10 nucleotides line up with TRBD2. The TCR sequence derives from a man in his thirties or forties with colorectal cancer. Sequenced material: PBMCs. CDR3 bases: TGTGCCAGCAGCTCGCCCAGCGGGGGGGCTCGAAATGAGCAGTTCTTC. Encoded protein: CASSSPSGGARNEQFF.